These T cell receptor beta chains were read from a single sample in a study of T cell changes during pregnancy in multiple sclerosis. Generated by immunoSEQ multiplex PCR, the TCRdb table keeps only in-frame clones and is missing some. The profile shows 100,000 or so clones, 91% of them singletons. The specimen comprised peripheral blood, sampled in the second trimester of pregnancy. Every receptor here comes from a female donor with multiple sclerosis, enrolled in a pregnancy study. Each CDR3 is given with its conserved first and last residue. A D gene is named only where the DNA matches it firmly. Part of the rows lack a size; the others show once, few, many or a class for expanded clones.

J gene: TRBJ2-5; clone size: NA; V gene: TRBV5-1; D gene: TRBD1; CDR3 DNA: TGCGCCAGCAGCCTCGACAGGGTCCAAGAGACCCAGTACTTC; CDR3 protein: CASSLDRVQETQYF
J gene: TRBJ2-4; clone size: NA; V gene: TRBV27; D gene: NA; CDR3 DNA: TGTGCCAGCAGTACTCAATACAGGGACCCCAAAAACATTCAGTACTTC; CDR3 protein: CASSTQYRDPKNIQYF
J gene: TRBJ2-7; clone size: once; V gene: TRBV6-5; D gene: TRBD1; CDR3 DNA: TGTGCCAGCAGTTTAGACAGGGGGCCCGGGGTCTACGAGCAGTACTTC; CDR3 protein: CASSLDRGPGVYEQYF
J gene: TRBJ1-2; clone size: once; V gene: TRBV15; D gene: NA; CDR3 DNA: TGTGCCACCAGCAGAGATCGGACGGAGGTTAACTATGGCTACACCTTC; CDR3 protein: CATSRDRTEVNYGYTF
J gene: TRBJ2-7; clone size: few; V gene: TRBV6-5; D gene: TRBD1; CDR3 DNA: TGTGCCAGCAGTCACGGGGACAGGGGTGGGCAGTACTTC; CDR3 protein: CASSHGDRGGQYF
J gene: TRBJ1-1; clone size: few; V gene: TRBV11-2; D gene: NA; CDR3 DNA: TGTGCCAGCAGCTGGAAGGGGCCTCGCCGGGTGAACACTGAAGCTTTCTTT; CDR3 protein: CASSWKGPRRVNTEAFF
J gene: TRBJ2-2; clone size: NA; V gene: TRBV15; D gene: NA; CDR3 DNA: TGTGCCACCAGCAGAGACCGACTACACACCGGGGAGCTGTTTTTT; CDR3 protein: CATSRDRLHTGELFF
J gene: TRBJ2-7; clone size: NA; V gene: TRBV9; D gene: TRBD1; CDR3 DNA: TGTGCCAGCAGCGTAGAAGGGGGCAACTCCTACGAGCAGTACTTC; CDR3 protein: CASSVEGGNSYEQYF
J gene: TRBJ2-2; clone size: NA; V gene: TRBV4-2; D gene: NA; CDR3 DNA: TGTGCCAGCAGCCAAGATGGCCAGATGAACACCGGGGAGCTGTTTTTT; CDR3 protein: CASSQDGQMNTGELFF
J gene: TRBJ1-1; clone size: NA; V gene: TRBV5-1; D gene: TRBD1; CDR3 DNA: TGCGCCAGCAGCTTGCGTCCGGGACAGGGGGTGAACACTGAAGCTTTCTTT; CDR3 protein: CASSLRPGQGVNTEAFF
J gene: TRBJ2-7; clone size: NA; V gene: TRBV21-1; D gene: NA; CDR3 DNA: TGTGCCAGCAGCAACGAAAAACGGGGACTAGCGGGATCAAACTCCTACGAGCAGTACTTC; CDR3 protein: CASSNEKRGLAGSNSYEQYF
J gene: TRBJ2-3; clone size: NA; V gene: TRBV5-1; D gene: TRBD2; CDR3 DNA: TGCGCCAGCAGCCTAAGGACTAGCGGAGCGACAGATACGCAGTATTTT; CDR3 protein: CASSLRTSGATDTQYF
J gene: TRBJ2-2; clone size: NA; V gene: TRBV5-1; D gene: NA; CDR3 DNA: TGCGCCAGCAGCGACGGACAGCCGAACACCGGGGAGCTGTTTTTT; CDR3 protein: CASSDGQPNTGELFF
J gene: TRBJ2-7; clone size: NA; V gene: TRBV5-1; D gene: NA; CDR3 DNA: TGCGCCAGCAGCTTGTATACATCCGAGCAGTACTTC; CDR3 protein: CASSLYTSEQYF
J gene: TRBJ2-1; clone size: NA; V gene: TRBV9; D gene: NA; CDR3 DNA: TGTGCCAGCAGTAGACTAAGGGGGACTGAGCAGTTCTTC; CDR3 protein: CASSRLRGTEQFF
J gene: TRBJ1-5; clone size: NA; V gene: TRBV9; D gene: NA; CDR3 DNA: TGTGCCAGCAGCGTAGGAGATCAGCCCCAGCATTTT; CDR3 protein: CASSVGDQPQHF
J gene: TRBJ2-5; clone size: NA; V gene: TRBV15; D gene: TRBD1; CDR3 DNA: TGTGCCACCAGCAGAAGGGGGCCGGAGACCCAGTACTTC; CDR3 protein: CATSRRGPETQYF
J gene: TRBJ2-2; clone size: NA; V gene: TRBV4-1; D gene: NA; CDR3 DNA: TGCGCCAGCAGCCAAGAAGGGCAGGGCACCGGGGAGCTGTTTTTT; CDR3 protein: CASSQEGQGTGELFF
J gene: TRBJ1-1; clone size: NA; V gene: TRBV6-5; D gene: NA; CDR3 DNA: TGTGCCAGCAGAGGAGCGAAGGTTGAAGCTTTCTTT; CDR3 protein: CASRGAKVEAFF
J gene: TRBJ1-2; clone size: NA; V gene: TRBV30; D gene: NA; CDR3 DNA: TGTGCCTGGAGTGGGGGATACCAGGGGCATGGCTACACCTTC; CDR3 protein: CAWSGGYQGHGYTF
J gene: TRBJ2-1; clone size: NA; V gene: TRBV19; D gene: TRBD2; CDR3 DNA: TGTGCCAGTAGTATAGATGCGGGACTAGTACACAATGAGCAGTTCTTC; CDR3 protein: CASSIDAGLVHNEQFF
J gene: TRBJ2-1; clone size: NA; V gene: TRBV9; D gene: NA; CDR3 DNA: TGTGCCAGCAGCGTAGGAAGCGCAAGCTACAATGAGCAGTTCTTC; CDR3 protein: CASSVGSASYNEQFF
J gene: TRBJ2-4; clone size: NA; V gene: TRBV7-2; D gene: NA; CDR3 DNA: TGTGCCAGCAGCTCTAGGACTACCTACACAAACATTCAGTACTTC; CDR3 protein: CASSSRTTYTNIQYF
J gene: TRBJ1-2; clone size: NA; V gene: TRBV15; D gene: NA; CDR3 DNA: TGTGCCACCAGCAGAGATATTCAGGGGACTAACTATGGCTACACCTTC; CDR3 protein: CATSRDIQGTNYGYTF
J gene: TRBJ2-4; clone size: NA; V gene: TRBV2; D gene: TRBD2; CDR3 DNA: TGTGCCAGCAGTGAAGAGGGAGGGGCAGGGAGCAAAAACATTCAGTACTTC; CDR3 protein: CASSEEGGAGSKNIQYF
J gene: TRBJ2-3; clone size: NA; V gene: TRBV13; D gene: TRBD2; CDR3 DNA: TGTGCCAGCAGCTTCCCTGGACTAGCGGGAGGGAGAGGCACAGATACGCAGTATTTT; CDR3 protein: CASSFPGLAGGRGTDTQYF
J gene: TRBJ2-3; clone size: NA; V gene: TRBV30; D gene: TRBD2; CDR3 DNA: TGTGCCTGTCTAGCGGAGAGCACAGATACGCAGTATTTT; CDR3 protein: CACLAESTDTQYF
J gene: TRBJ2-7; clone size: NA; V gene: TRBV6-5; D gene: NA; CDR3 DNA: TGTGCCAGCAGCACGGTTCGAGCGGCAGTTATTGAGCAGTACTTC; CDR3 protein: CASSTVRAAVIEQYF
J gene: TRBJ2-3; clone size: once; V gene: TRBV14; D gene: NA; CDR3 DNA: TGTGCCAGCAGCCAAGAAATGGGGGGAATTAGCACAGATACGCAGTATTTT; CDR3 protein: CASSQEMGGISTDTQYF
J gene: TRBJ2-4; clone size: NA; V gene: TRBV28; D gene: TRBD2; CDR3 DNA: TGTGCCAGCAGTTTATTGGGGGGGACAGCCAAAAACATTCAGTACTTC; CDR3 protein: CASSLLGGTAKNIQYF
J gene: TRBJ2-7; clone size: NA; V gene: TRBV6-1; D gene: NA; CDR3 DNA: TGTGCCAGCAATGCGGCAAGGCTCTCCTACGAGCAGTACTTC; CDR3 protein: CASNAARLSYEQYF
J gene: TRBJ2-2; clone size: NA; V gene: TRBV23-1; D gene: TRBD1; CDR3 DNA: TGCGCCAGCCGCCGGGACAGGGCAAACACCGGGGAGCTGTTTTTT; CDR3 protein: CASRRDRANTGELFF
J gene: TRBJ2-3; clone size: NA; V gene: TRBV7-2; D gene: TRBD2; CDR3 DNA: TGTGCCAGCAGCTCGAGCGGGACTAGCACAGATACGCAGTATTTT; CDR3 protein: CASSSSGTSTDTQYF
J gene: TRBJ2-1; clone size: once; V gene: TRBV10-1; D gene: NA; CDR3 DNA: TGCGCCAGCAGTGAGTCGGTGGGAGGCTCCTACAATGAGCAGTTCTTC; CDR3 protein: CASSESVGGSYNEQFF
J gene: TRBJ1-1; clone size: NA; V gene: TRBV28; D gene: TRBD1; CDR3 DNA: TGTGCCAGCAGTGAACAGGGGATGAGGAACACTGAAGCTTTCTTT; CDR3 protein: CASSEQGMRNTEAFF
J gene: TRBJ2-7; clone size: once; V gene: TRBV6-5; D gene: NA; CDR3 DNA: TGTGCCAGCAGTTACCGTCGGGAGAGCGTCTACGAGCAGTACTTC; CDR3 protein: CASSYRRESVYEQYF
J gene: TRBJ2-3; clone size: NA; V gene: TRBV18; D gene: TRBD1; CDR3 DNA: TGTGCCAGCTCACCTCGGACAGGGGCAGATACGCAGTATTTT; CDR3 protein: CASSPRTGADTQYF
J gene: TRBJ2-7; clone size: NA; V gene: TRBV5-8; D gene: TRBD2; CDR3 DNA: TGTGCCAGCAGCTTCCCATTAAAGCTTCTAGCGGTAAGCTCCTACGAGCAGTACTTC; CDR3 protein: CASSFPLKLLAVSSYEQYF
J gene: TRBJ2-2; clone size: NA; V gene: TRBV6-5; D gene: TRBD2; CDR3 DNA: TGTGCCAGCAGTCTAACTAGCGGGAGCGGGGAGCTGTTTTTT; CDR3 protein: CASSLTSGSGELFF
J gene: TRBJ1-1; clone size: NA; V gene: TRBV7-9; D gene: NA; CDR3 DNA: TGTGCCAGCAACCTAGGTGGTGGCACTGAAGCTTTCTTT; CDR3 protein: CASNLGGGTEAFF
J gene: TRBJ1-5; clone size: once; V gene: TRBV7-9; D gene: NA; CDR3 DNA: TGTGCCAGCAGCTTAGTACGAGGCTTTGAAAGCTATAGCAATCAGCCCCAGCATTTT; CDR3 protein: CASSLVRGFESYSNQPQHF
J gene: TRBJ1-2; clone size: NA; V gene: TRBV13; D gene: TRBD1; CDR3 DNA: TGTGCCAGCAGCCCTTTCTCAGGGGACAGGGCGAAAACAAATGGCTACACCTTC; CDR3 protein: CASSPFSGDRAKTNGYTF
J gene: TRBJ2-3; clone size: NA; V gene: TRBV16; D gene: TRBD2; CDR3 DNA: TGTGCCAGCAGCCAAAATTTCCTAGCGGGAGTGGAAGATACGCAGTATTTT; CDR3 protein: CASSQNFLAGVEDTQYF
J gene: TRBJ2-7; clone size: NA; V gene: TRBV27; D gene: NA; CDR3 DNA: TGTGCCAGCAGTTTCGGAGGAGGCTACGAGCAGTACTTC; CDR3 protein: CASSFGGGYEQYF
J gene: TRBJ2-2; clone size: NA; V gene: TRBV4-1; D gene: NA; CDR3 DNA: TGCGCCAGCAGCCATACTTGGGGAGGGGGTGCCGGGGAGCTGTTTTTT; CDR3 protein: CASSHTWGGGAGELFF
J gene: TRBJ2-5; clone size: NA; V gene: TRBV28; D gene: NA; CDR3 DNA: TGTGCCAGCAGTATCAGTACAGTACCCCAAGAGACCCAGTACTTC; CDR3 protein: CASSISTVPQETQYF
J gene: TRBJ2-7; clone size: NA; V gene: TRBV27; D gene: TRBD1; CDR3 DNA: TGTGCCAGCAGTTCTGGGACAGACTACGAGCAGTACTTC; CDR3 protein: CASSSGTDYEQYF
J gene: TRBJ1-2; clone size: few; V gene: TRBV25-1; D gene: TRBD1; CDR3 DNA: TGTGCCAGCAGTAGCCAGGGGGCTAACTATGGCTACACCTTC; CDR3 protein: CASSSQGANYGYTF
J gene: TRBJ2-7; clone size: once; V gene: TRBV28; D gene: TRBD1; CDR3 DNA: TGTGCCAGCAGTTGGACAGGGGGCATCAACGAGCAGTACTTC; CDR3 protein: CASSWTGGINEQYF
J gene: TRBJ2-7; clone size: NA; V gene: TRBV29-1; D gene: TRBD1; CDR3 DNA: TGCAGCGTTGGACAGGGGGTGGCCTACGAGCAGTACTTC; CDR3 protein: CSVGQGVAYEQYF
J gene: TRBJ1-2; clone size: NA; V gene: TRBV25-1; D gene: TRBD1; CDR3 DNA: TGTGCCAGCAGTGCTCAGGGGGTGGATGGCTACACCTTC; CDR3 protein: CASSAQGVDGYTF
J gene: TRBJ2-5; clone size: NA; V gene: TRBV5-4; D gene: TRBD2; CDR3 DNA: TGTGCCAGCAGGAATCTAGCGGGAGGTCAAAAAGAGACCCAGTACTTC; CDR3 protein: CASRNLAGGQKETQYF